This T cell receptor beta chain is drawn from a study of metastatic and nonmetastatic thyroid tumors. Whole-study context: Comparison of repertoires was carried out across blood and tumor or nodule tissue from malignant and benign thyroid patients.

Overall study results and limits: It was reported that TCR beta diversity was significantly higher in malignant thyroid tumors than benign nodules, in blood and tumor.

The CDR3 is made up of 16 amino acids. Germline V CDR1 and CDR2: SGHRS, YFSETQ. The J segment lost 2 bases and the V segment lost 4 bases, leaving 9 bases of the junction unmatched. In the original processing: Clinicopathological groups differed in CDR3, with these differences serving to build a distant-metastasis classifier for papillary thyroid cancer. TCRdb re-called clones from the PCR reads using MiXCR. It is TCRdb's table, rather than the study itself, that gives the V and J calls and clone size. Here the sample spans around 13,000 clones, about 12% being singletons. This clone was observed at least ten times. Its antigen is still unknown. Patients had received no treatment of any kind before thyroid surgery.

What was sequenced was blood. This chain joins TRBV5-1 and TRBJ2-5; TRBD1 matches at 9 bases. The receptor was isolated from a female donor with papillary thyroid cancer or a benign thyroid nodule (not recorded which). Some clones in this sample may be carry-over from other donors' samples. The CDR3: CASSRTGDGAQETQYF. The CDR3 DNA sequence: TGCGCCAGCAGCCGGACAGGGGATGGGGCTCAAGAGACCCAGTACTTC.